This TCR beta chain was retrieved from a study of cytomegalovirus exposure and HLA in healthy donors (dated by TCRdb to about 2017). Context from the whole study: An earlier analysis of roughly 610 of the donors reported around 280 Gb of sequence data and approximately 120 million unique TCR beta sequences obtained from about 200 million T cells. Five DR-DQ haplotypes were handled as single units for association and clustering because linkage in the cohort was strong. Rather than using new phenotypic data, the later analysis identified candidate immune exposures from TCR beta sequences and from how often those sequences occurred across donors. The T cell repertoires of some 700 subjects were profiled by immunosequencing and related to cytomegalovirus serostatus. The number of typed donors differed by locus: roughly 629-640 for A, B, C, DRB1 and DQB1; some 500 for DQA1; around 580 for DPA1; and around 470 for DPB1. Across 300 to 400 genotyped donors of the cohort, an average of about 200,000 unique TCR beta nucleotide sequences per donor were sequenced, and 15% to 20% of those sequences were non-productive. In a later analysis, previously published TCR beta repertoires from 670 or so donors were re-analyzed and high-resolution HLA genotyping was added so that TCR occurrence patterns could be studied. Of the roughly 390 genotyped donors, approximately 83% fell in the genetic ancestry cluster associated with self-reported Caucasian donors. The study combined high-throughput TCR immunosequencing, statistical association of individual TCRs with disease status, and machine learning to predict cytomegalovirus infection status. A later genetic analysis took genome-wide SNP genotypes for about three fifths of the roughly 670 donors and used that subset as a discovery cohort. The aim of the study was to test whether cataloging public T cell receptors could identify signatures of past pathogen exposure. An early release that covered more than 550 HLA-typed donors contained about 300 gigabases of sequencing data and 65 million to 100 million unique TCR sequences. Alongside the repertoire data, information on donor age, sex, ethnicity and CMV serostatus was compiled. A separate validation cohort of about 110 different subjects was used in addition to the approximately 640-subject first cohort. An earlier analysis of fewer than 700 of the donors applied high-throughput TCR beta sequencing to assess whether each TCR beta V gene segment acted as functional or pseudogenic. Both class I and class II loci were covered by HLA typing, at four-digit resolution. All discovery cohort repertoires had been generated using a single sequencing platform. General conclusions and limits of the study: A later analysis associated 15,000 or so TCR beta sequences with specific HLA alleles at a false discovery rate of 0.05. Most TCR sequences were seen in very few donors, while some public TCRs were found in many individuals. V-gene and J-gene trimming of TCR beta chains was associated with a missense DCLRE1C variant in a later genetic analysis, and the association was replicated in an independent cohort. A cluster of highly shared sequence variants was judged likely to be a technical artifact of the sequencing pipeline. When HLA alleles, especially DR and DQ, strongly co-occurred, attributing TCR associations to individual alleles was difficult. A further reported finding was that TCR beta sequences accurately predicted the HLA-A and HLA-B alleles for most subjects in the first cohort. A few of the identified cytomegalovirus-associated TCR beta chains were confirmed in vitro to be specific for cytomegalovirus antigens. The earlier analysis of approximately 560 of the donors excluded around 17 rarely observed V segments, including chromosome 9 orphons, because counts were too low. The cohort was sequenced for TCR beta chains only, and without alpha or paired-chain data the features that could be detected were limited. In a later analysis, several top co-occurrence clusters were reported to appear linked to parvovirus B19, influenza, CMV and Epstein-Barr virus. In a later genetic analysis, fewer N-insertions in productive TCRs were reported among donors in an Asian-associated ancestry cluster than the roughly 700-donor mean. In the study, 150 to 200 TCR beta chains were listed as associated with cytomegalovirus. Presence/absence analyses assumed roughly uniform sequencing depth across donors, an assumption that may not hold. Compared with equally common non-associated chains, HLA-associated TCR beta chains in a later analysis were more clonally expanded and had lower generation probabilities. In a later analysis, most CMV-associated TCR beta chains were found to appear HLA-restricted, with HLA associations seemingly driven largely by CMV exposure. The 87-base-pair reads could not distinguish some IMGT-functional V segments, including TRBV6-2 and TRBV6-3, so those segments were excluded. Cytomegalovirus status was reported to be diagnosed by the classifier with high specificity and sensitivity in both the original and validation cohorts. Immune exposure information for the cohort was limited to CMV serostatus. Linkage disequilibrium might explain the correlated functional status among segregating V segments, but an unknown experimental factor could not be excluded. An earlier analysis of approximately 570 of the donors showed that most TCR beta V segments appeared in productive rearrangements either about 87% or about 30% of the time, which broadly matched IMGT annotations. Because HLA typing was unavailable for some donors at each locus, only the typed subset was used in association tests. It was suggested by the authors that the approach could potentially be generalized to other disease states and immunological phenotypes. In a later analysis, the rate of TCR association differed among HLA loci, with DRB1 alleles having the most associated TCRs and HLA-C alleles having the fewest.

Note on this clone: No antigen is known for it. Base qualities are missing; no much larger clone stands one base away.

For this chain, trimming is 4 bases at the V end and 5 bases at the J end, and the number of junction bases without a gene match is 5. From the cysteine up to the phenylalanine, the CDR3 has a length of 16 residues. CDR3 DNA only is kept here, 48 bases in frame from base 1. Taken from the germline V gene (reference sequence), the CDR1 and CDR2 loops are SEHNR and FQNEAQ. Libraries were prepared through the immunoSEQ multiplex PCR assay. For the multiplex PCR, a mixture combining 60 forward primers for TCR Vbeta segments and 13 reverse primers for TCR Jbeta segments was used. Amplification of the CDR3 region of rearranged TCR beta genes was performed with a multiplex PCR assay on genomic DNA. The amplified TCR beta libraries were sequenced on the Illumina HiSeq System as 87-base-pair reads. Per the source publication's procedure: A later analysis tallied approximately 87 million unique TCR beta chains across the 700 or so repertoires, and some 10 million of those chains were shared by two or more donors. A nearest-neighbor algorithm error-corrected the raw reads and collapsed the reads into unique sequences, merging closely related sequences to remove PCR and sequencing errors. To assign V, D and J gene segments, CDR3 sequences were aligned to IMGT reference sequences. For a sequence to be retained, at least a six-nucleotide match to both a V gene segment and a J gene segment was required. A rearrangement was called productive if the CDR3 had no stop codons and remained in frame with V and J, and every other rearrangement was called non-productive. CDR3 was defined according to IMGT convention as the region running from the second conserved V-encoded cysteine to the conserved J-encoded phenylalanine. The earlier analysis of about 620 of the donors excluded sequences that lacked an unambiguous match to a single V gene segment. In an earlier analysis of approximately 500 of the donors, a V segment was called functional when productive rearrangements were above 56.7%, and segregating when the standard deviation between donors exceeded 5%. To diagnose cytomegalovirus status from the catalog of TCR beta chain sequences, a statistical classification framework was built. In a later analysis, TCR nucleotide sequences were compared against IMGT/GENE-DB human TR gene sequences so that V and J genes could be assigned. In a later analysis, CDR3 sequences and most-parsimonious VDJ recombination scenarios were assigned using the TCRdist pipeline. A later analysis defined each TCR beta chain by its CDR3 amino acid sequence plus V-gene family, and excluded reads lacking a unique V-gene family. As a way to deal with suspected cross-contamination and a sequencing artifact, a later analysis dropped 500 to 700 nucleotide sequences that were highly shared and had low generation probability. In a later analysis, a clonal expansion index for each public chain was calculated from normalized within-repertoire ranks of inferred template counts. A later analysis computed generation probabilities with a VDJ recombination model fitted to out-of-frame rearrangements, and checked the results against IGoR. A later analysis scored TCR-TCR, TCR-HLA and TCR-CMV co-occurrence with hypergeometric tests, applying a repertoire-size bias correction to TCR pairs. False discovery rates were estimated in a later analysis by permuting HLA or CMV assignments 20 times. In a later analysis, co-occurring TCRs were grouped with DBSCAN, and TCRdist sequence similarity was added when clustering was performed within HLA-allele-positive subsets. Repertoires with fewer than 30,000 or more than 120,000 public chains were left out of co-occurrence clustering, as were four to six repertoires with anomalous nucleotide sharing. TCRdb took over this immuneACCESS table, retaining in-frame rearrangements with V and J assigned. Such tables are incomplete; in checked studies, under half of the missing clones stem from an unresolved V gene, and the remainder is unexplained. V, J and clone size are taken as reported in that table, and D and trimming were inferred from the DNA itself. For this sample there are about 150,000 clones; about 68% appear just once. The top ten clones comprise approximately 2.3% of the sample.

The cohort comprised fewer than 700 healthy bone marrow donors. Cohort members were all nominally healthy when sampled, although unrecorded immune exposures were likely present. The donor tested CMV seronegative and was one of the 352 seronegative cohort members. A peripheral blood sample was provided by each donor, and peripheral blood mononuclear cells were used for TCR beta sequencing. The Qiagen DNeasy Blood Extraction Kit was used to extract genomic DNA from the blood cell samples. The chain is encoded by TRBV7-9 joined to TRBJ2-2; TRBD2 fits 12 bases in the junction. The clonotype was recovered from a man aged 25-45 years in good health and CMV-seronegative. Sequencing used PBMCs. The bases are TGTGCCAGCAGCTCGACTAGCGGGGGAGGTACCGGGGAGCTGTTTTTT. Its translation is CASSSTSGGGTGELFF.